The source of this TCR beta chain is a study of OX40 agonist ivuxolimab in advanced cancers. For the wider study: Ivuxolimab was a fully human IgG2 agonistic monoclonal antibody targeting the costimulatory receptor OX40 (CD134). Intravenous ivuxolimab was administered to patients every 2 weeks at six dose levels: 0.01, 0.1, 0.3, 1.5, 3 and 10 mg/kg. Of the approximately 50 dose-escalation patients, hepatocellular carcinoma was present in approximately 20, melanoma in approximately 15, renal cell carcinoma in 9 and head and neck cancer in 9. The dose-escalation cohort was around 84% male with a mean age of around 64 years, ranging from roughly 20 to 80. Patients were allowed to have had prior anti-PD-1, anti-PD-L1 or anti-CTLA-4 therapy, and 40% to 45% of the dose-escalation patients had been treated with checkpoint inhibitors. Partial responses occurred in three dose-escalation patients, of whom one had hepatocellular carcinoma and two had cutaneous melanoma. Peripheral TCRbeta sequencing was intended to test whether TCR sequence diversity was altered and clonal T-cell expansion was caused by ivuxolimab. The paper covers the monotherapy dose-escalation part of the phase I ivuxolimab trial, which included N ≈ 57 patients.

Broad study findings and their caveats: Antigen specificity was not determined for the clonally expanded peripheral T cells. Low levels of normalized T-cell clonal expansion were also shown by some nonresponding patients. At doses of 0.1 to 3.0 mg/kg, clonal expansion of both CD4+ and CD8+ blood T cells was observed from baseline to week 6. After ivuxolimab, more expanded clones were found on average in CD8+ T cells than in CD4+ T cells. In the 0.1-3.0 mg/kg groups, partial responders had among the lowest normalized peripheral clonal expansion, particularly in CD8+ T cells.

Patients with autoimmune disease history or receiving systemic immunosuppression were excluded from the trial. Peripheral blood for TCR sequencing was collected from all dose cohorts at baseline, on cycle 4 day 1, and on cycle 7 day 1. Samples came from an open-label, multicenter, first-in-human phase I dose-escalation trial of ivuxolimab. Adults with locally advanced or metastatic melanoma, renal cell carcinoma, hepatocellular carcinoma or head and neck squamous cell carcinoma were enrolled in the trial. Before TCR sequencing, CD4+ T cells and CD8+ T cells from peripheral blood were sorted into separate populations. A remark on this clone: It lacks a known antigen. Base-call qualities are not available, and no considerably larger clone is one nucleotide away.

CDR1 and CDR2, per the germline V gene, are SGHRS and YFSETQ. The CDR3 runs 16 residues from the cysteine to the phenylalanine. Left in the record is the CDR3 DNA by itself, 48 bases read in frame from the first base. Compared with germline, V lacks 2 bases and J lacks 1 base; bases without a gene match: 7. Genomic DNA was isolated from the sorted cells so that the TCRbeta CDR3 region could be sequenced. The immunoSEQ Assay was used for sequencing of TCRbeta CDR3 regions. TCRdb limited this immuneACCESS table to in-frame rearrangements with V and J called. A share of clones is missing; checked studies link under half to unresolved V genes, and the rest is unexplained. The table for this sample lists 15,000 or so clones; 91% of them were counted only once. In total, the top ten clones hold around 23% of the sample.

The rearranged segments are TRBV5-1 and TRBJ1-1; 8 middle bases align to TRBD1. The clonotype comes from an adult with an advanced solid tumor such as melanoma, head and neck, liver or kidney cancer. The specimen was CD4+ or CD8+ T cells sorted from blood, collected in a trial of the OX40 agonist ivuxolimab. The sequenced DNA: TGCGCCAGCAGCTTTGATCCGGACAGGGAGAACACTGAAGCTTTCTTT. This sequence encodes CASSFDPDRENTEAFF.